This is a list of T cell receptor beta chains from one sample in a study of T-cell memory formation after mild COVID-19. MiXCR, run by TCRdb on the 5' RACE reads, gives a single entry per CDR3 protein. The repertoire consists of roughly 550,000 distinct CDR3 sequences, with about a fifth occurring once and the leading ten covering 12%. Sequenced material: PBMCs or a T cell subset sorted from them (not recorded which). All receptors derive from an adult woman who had mild COVID-19 (a few samples of this study predate the infection). Cell type and time point are not known. Both conserved end residues are part of each CDR3. D genes are given only for firm matches. Size values are once, few and many counts, or a class for expanded clones, and some rows have none.

v_call	clone_size	d_call	j_call	cdr3_nt	cdr3_aa
TRBV29-1	few	TRBD2	TRBJ2-7	TGCAGCGTTGAAGGGACTAGTGACTACGAGCAGTACTTC	CSVEGTSDYEQYF
TRBV2	NA	NA	TRBJ2-1	TGTGCCAGCAGTGAAGAGGACACCCTCCGTCGGTTCTTC	CASSEEDTLRRFF
TRBV7-3	NA	TRBD2	TRBJ2-2	TGTGCCAGCAGCTCGACTAGCGGGAGTCTTAACACCGGGGAGCTGTTTTTT	CASSSTSGSLNTGELFF
TRBV4-2	NA	NA	TRBJ1-4	TGTGCCAGCAGCCAAGATCTAGGGAAAGGGGAAAAACTGTTTTTT	CASSQDLGKGEKLFF
TRBV18	NA	TRBD1	TRBJ2-7	TGTGCCAGCTCATCGGACAGGGTGGACGAGCAGTACTTC	CASSSDRVDEQYF
TRBV14	NA	TRBD1	TRBJ2-7	TGTGCCAGCAGCCAAGAGATTATAGGGACAGCACCCTACGAGCAGTACTTC	CASSQEIIGTAPYEQYF
TRBV7-3	few	NA	TRBJ2-1	TGTGCCAGCAGCATCTCGCACAATGAGCAGTTCTTC	CASSISHNEQFF
TRBV4-2	NA	TRBD2	TRBJ2-5	TGTGCCAGCAGCCAAGAGGGGGGGTACAGTCAAGAGACCCAGTACTTC	CASSQEGGYSQETQYF
TRBV11-2	NA	TRBD2	TRBJ2-1	TGTGCCAGCAGCTCTAATAGCGGGGATGTGGAGATGTTCTTC	CASSSNSGDVEMFF
TRBV5-1	NA	TRBD1	TRBJ1-1	TGCGCCAGCAGCTTGAACAGGGGGCAATTGAACACTGAAGCTTTCTTT	CASSLNRGQLNTEAFF
TRBV6-5	NA	TRBD1	TRBJ2-7	TGTGCCAGCAGTGCAACACAGGGGAGCGAGCAGTACTTC	CASSATQGSEQYF
TRBV7-2	few	NA	TRBJ2-3	TGTGCCAGCAGCTTAGGTCCTCCATCAGGAAATACGCAGTATTTT	CASSLGPPSGNTQYF
TRBV6-6	few	NA	TRBJ2-7	TGTGCCAGCACTTTAACTGGGGCCGAGCAGTACTTC	CASTLTGAEQYF
TRBV2	NA	NA	TRBJ1-2	TGTGCCAGCAGGGACACAGGGAACTATGGCTACACCTTC	CASRDTGNYGYTF
TRBV18	few	NA	TRBJ1-1	TGTGCCAGCTCACCACGGACCCCCGGGGGTGACACTGAAGCTTTCTTT	CASSPRTPGGDTEAFF
TRBV6-5	NA	TRBD1	TRBJ1-1	TGTGCCAGCAGGACAGGGGGCTCTGAAGCTTTCTTT	CASRTGGSEAFF
TRBV12-3/TRBV12-4	few	NA	TRBJ2-1	TGTGCCAGCAGTCCACCTTACGTTAGGGGACTCAATGAGCAGTTCTTC	CASSPPYVRGLNEQFF
TRBV5-6	many	NA	TRBJ1-1	TGTGCCAGCAGCCTCTCGATGAACACTGAAGCTTTCTTT	CASSLSMNTEAFF
TRBV15	few	NA	TRBJ1-1	TGTGCCACCAGCCCGGCCTGGGGGAGGGACACTGAAGCTTTCTTT	CATSPAWGRDTEAFF
TRBV5-6	NA	NA	TRBJ1-5	TGTGCCAGCAGCTTGGCGGGGGGGCTGCAGCCCCAGCATTTT	CASSLAGGLQPQHF
TRBV7-9	few	NA	TRBJ1-3	TGTGCCAGCAGCGCCCGACGCCCGGGACCGGACCCTGGGAACACCATATATTTT	CASSARRPGPDPGNTIYF
TRBV10-3	NA	NA	TRBJ1-3	TGTGCCACCCGGATAAACGCGGGAAACACCATATATTTT	CATRINAGNTIYF
TRBV21-1	once	NA	TRBJ1-1	TGTGCCAGCAGCCCCTGGGTCGGGGGAGCTTTCTTT	CASSPWVGGAFF
TRBV7-8	few	NA	TRBJ2-7	TGTGCCAGCAGCACCAGGGTCCTGTACGAGCAGTACTTC	CASSTRVLYEQYF
TRBV10-3	few	NA	TRBJ2-3	TGTGCCATCCGAACAACCGCCACAGATACGCAGTATTTT	CAIRTTATDTQYF
TRBV6-2/TRBV6-3	NA	NA	TRBJ2-7	TGTGCCAGCAGTTCGCACTCCAAGAGACTAGCCTACGAGCAGTACTTC	CASSSHSKRLAYEQYF
TRBV7-2	few	TRBD2	TRBJ2-5	TGTGCCAGCAGCTTAGCGGCTAGCGGGGGGCGAGAGACCCAGTACTTC	CASSLAASGGRETQYF